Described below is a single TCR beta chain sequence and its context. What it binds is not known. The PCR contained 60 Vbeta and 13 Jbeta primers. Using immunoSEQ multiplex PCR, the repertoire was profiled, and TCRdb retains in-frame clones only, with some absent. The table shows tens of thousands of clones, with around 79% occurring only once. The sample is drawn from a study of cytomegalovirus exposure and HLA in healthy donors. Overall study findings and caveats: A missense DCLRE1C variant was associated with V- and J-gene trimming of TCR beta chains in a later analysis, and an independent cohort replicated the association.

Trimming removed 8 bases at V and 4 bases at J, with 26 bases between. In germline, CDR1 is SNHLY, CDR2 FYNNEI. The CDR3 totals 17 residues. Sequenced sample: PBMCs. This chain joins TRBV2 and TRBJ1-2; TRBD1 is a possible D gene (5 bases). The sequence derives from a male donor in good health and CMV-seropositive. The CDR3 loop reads CASVRPRQGRSLYGYTF. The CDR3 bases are TGTGCCAGCGTACGTCCGAGGCAGGGCCGGTCGCTCTATGGCTACACCTTC.